These 19 T cell receptor beta chains were all obtained from the same sample, sequenced in a study of graft-versus-host responses after intestinal transplantation. No antigen has been assigned to these receptors. Sequencing was performed with immunoSEQ multiplex PCR; in TCRdb, only in-frame clones are kept and a portion is missing. The sample carries just over 95,000 clones, roughly 92% recorded once. The sequencing used unstimulated CD4+ T cells sorted from spleen or lymph node cells, collected before intestinal transplant. These receptors originate from a human donor who received an intestinal transplant.

The rearrangement uses TRBV30 and TRBJ2-2; TRBD2 agrees at 10 bases. CDR1 is GTSNPN, CDR2 SVGIG, per germline (reference sequence). The CDR3 sequence is 15 residues long. The junction had 5 bases not matched to a gene; V was cut back by 6 bases and J by 1 base. The CDR3: CACSRTSGNTGELFF. The CDR3, as DNA: TGTGCCTGCAGCAGGACTAGCGGGAACACCGGGGAGCTGTTTTTT.

The chain links TRBV28 to TRBJ1-5; D call uncertain. Germline CDR1 MDHEN, CDR2 SYDVKM. The CDR3 consists of 15 residues. The V gene lost 7 bases and the J gene lost 6 bases, with 19 bases spanning the gap. This CDR3 reads CASNLRGFNGQPQHF. As DNA, the CDR3 is TGTGCCAGCAACTTGCGGGGATTCAATGGTCAGCCCCAGCATTTT.

The rearrangement links TRBV5-1 to TRBJ2-7; possible D gene TRBD2, 6 bases. The CDR3 sequence is 17 residues long. V dropped 0 bases and J dropped 4 bases, with 20 bases sitting between them. CDR1 and CDR2 from the germline V gene are SGHRS and YFSETQ. CDR3 sequence (DNA): TGCGCCAGCAGCTTGGTCTTTGGGCGGGGTCTCGGATACGAGCAGTACTTC. Translation: CASSLVFGRGLGYEQYF.

The chain joins TRBV5-6 to TRBJ2-3; D not certain. The germline V gene encodes CDR1 SGHDT and CDR2 YYEEEE. Deletions cut 4 bases from V and 6 bases from J, with 6 bases between. CDR3 length: 11 amino acids. CDR3 residues: CASSRVDTQYF. CDR3 nucleotides: TGTGCCAGCAGCCGAGTGGATACGCAGTATTTT.

V gene TRBV7-2 combines with J gene TRBJ2-3; TRBD2 agrees at 11 bases. This CDR3 is built from 16 residues. V gave up 1 base and J gave up 0 bases; unmatched junction bases: 0. Per the germline V gene, CDR1 is SGHTA and CDR2 is FQGNSA. The CDR3, as DNA: TGTGCCAGCAGCTTAGGGACTAGCGGGAGCACAGATACGCAGTATTTT. This encodes CASSLGTSGSTDTQYF.

The gene calls are TRBV18 and TRBJ2-1; 7 nucleotides align to TRBD2. This CDR3 has 14 residues. CDR1 and CDR2 (germline): KGHSH, LQKENI. The junction had 7 bases not matched to a gene; V was cut back by 4 bases and J by 7 bases. CDR3 residues: CASSLGRDYNEQFF. CDR3 nucleotide sequence: TGTGCCAGCTCACTCGGCCGGGACTATAATGAGCAGTTCTTC.

V and J are TRBV5-4 and TRBJ2-7, with D tentatively TRBD2 (6 bases). The germline V and J ends were trimmed by 3 bases and 3 bases, with 16 bases remaining between them. Looked up from germline, CDR1 is SGHNT and CDR2 is YYREEE (reference sequence). This CDR3 contains 15 residues. CDR3: CASSSDELSGYEQYF. DNA of the CDR3: TGTGCCAGCAGCTCCGACGAACTTAGCGGCTACGAGCAGTACTTC.

V usage is TRBV19 and J usage is TRBJ1-1, with D tentatively TRBD1 (6 bases). V was clipped by 3 bases and J by 12 bases, with 23 bases between them. In germline, CDR1 is LNHDA, CDR2 SQIVND (reference sequence). The CDR3 extends over 15 amino acids. The CDR3 coding sequence is TGTGCCAGTAGTATCCTCCAAGGACGGGACAAGGTGACTTTCTTT. Translated, it gives CASSILQGRDKVTFF.

The chain is built from TRBV4-3 and TRBJ1-2, with 8 positions matching TRBD1. The CDR3 spans 18 residues. The junction had 9 bases not matched to a gene; V was cut back by 0 bases and J by 0 bases. Germline values: CDR1 LGHNA, CDR2 YSLEER. In DNA form, the CDR3 reads TGCGCCAGCAGCCAAGATTTGGGCAGGGGGCGGACTAACTATGGCTACACCTTC. Amino acid sequence: CASSQDLGRGRTNYGYTF.

The genes are TRBV30 and TRBJ2-6; D gene ambiguous. This CDR3 is 15 amino acids long. Germline V gene lookup returns CDR1 GTSNPN and CDR2 SVGIG (reference sequence). V gave up 0 bases and J gave up 4 bases, with 10 bases separating them. The CDR3, as DNA: TGTGCCTGGAGTGTCGGCGGTTCAGGGGCCAACGTCCTGACTTTC. Amino acids: CAWSVGGSGANVLTF.

The chain has TRBV7-9 and TRBJ2-5; D possibly corresponds to TRBD1 (6 bases). CDR3 length: 17 amino acids. Trimming took off 5 bases at V and 5 bases at J, with 24 bases between the two ends. Germline CDR1 is SEHNR and CDR2 is FQNEAQ (reference sequence). The CDR3 sequence: CASSQAGTRGFLETQYF. Here the CDR3 DNA reads TGTGCCAGCAGCCAAGCCGGGACAAGGGGCTTTTTGGAGACCCAGTACTTC.

This clone was seen more than once but under ten times. The chain couples TRBV19 to TRBJ2-6; TRBD1 matches at 9 bases. V shed 3 bases and J 0 bases; nucleotides not matched to a gene: 3. The germline CDR1 and CDR2 sequences are LNHDA and SQIVND (reference sequence). CDR3 length: 17 amino acids. The CDR3 nucleotides are TGTGCCAGTAGTATTGGACAGGGGACCTCTGGGGCCAACGTCCTGACTTTC. It is translated as CASSIGQGTSGANVLTF.

The rearrangement joins TRBV27 to TRBJ2-5; D remains ambiguous. V lost 7 bases to trimming and J lost 4 bases, with 19 bases between them. The CDR3 runs to 15 residues. The germline V gene encodes CDR1 MNHEY and CDR2 SMNVEV (reference sequence). CDR3 DNA: TGTGCCAGCACGGTCAATTCCGCAAACTTAGAGACCCAGTACTTC. Translating gives CASTVNSANLETQYF.

The chain recombines TRBV5-8 with TRBJ1-2; unclear D gene. Trimming stripped 0 bases from V and 5 bases from J, with 11 bases between. CDR3 size: 14 residues. In germline, CDR1 is SGHTS, CDR2 YDEGEE. CDR3 residues: CASSLVAGMYGYTF. CDR3 nucleotide sequence: TGTGCCAGCAGCTTGGTTGCAGGAATGTATGGCTACACCTTC.

In its sample, this clone was seen once. The chain combines TRBV2 with TRBJ1-3; TRBD1 is a possible D gene (5 bases). V lost 6 bases and J lost 1, with 10 bases in between. Germline V gene data show CDR1 as SNHLY and CDR2 as FYNNEI. There are 14 residues in the CDR3. The CDR3 DNA reads TGTGCCAGCAGGGCACAGGAGTCTGGAAACACCATATATTTT. Translation gives CASRAQESGNTIYF.

The chain links TRBV12-5 to TRBJ1-5; 8 nucleotides match TRBD1. Trimming at V came to 0 bases and at J to 3 bases, leaving 7 bases not matched to a gene. CDR3 length: 17 residues. CDR1 is LGHNT, CDR2 FRNRAP, per germline. Here the CDR3 DNA reads TGTGCTAGTGGTTTGGTACCTAAGGACAGGGTCAATCAGCCCCAGCATTTT. Translation gives CASGLVPKDRVNQPQHF.

The chain carries TRBV5-1 and TRBJ2-5, with D perhaps TRBD2 (7 bases). This CDR3 has 14 residues. Germline assignment: CDR1 SGHRS and CDR2 YFSETQ. Between the trimmed V and J ends, which lost 1 base and 5 bases, there was a span of 12 bases. In DNA, the CDR3 is TGCGCCAGCAGCTTGCGGGGGGCTCGGGAGACCCAGTACTTC. Translated, it gives CASSLRGARETQYF.

Worth noting for this clone: Other nucleotide sequences in the sample specify the same CDR3. The V call is TRBV27, the J call TRBJ1-1; 9 positions match TRBD1. V dropped 5 bases and J dropped 4; count of bases not matched to a gene: 5. This CDR3 has 14 residues. CDR1 is MNHEY and CDR2 is SMNVEV in the germline V gene (reference sequence). CDR3 amino acids: CASSGRQGGTEAFF. The CDR3 DNA follows: TGTGCCAGCAGTGGCAGACAGGGGGGCACTGAAGCTTTCTTT.

The CDR3, as DNA: TGTGCCTGGAGTCTAGTCGTGCAAGAGACCCAGTACTTC. It specifies CAWSLVVQETQYF. The J gene is TRBJ2-5, the V gene TRBV30; D not resolved. CDR1 is GTSNPN and CDR2 is SVGIG in the germline V gene (reference sequence). CDR3 length: 13 amino acids. Between the trimmed V and J ends, which lost 2 bases and 2 bases, there was a span of 9 bases.